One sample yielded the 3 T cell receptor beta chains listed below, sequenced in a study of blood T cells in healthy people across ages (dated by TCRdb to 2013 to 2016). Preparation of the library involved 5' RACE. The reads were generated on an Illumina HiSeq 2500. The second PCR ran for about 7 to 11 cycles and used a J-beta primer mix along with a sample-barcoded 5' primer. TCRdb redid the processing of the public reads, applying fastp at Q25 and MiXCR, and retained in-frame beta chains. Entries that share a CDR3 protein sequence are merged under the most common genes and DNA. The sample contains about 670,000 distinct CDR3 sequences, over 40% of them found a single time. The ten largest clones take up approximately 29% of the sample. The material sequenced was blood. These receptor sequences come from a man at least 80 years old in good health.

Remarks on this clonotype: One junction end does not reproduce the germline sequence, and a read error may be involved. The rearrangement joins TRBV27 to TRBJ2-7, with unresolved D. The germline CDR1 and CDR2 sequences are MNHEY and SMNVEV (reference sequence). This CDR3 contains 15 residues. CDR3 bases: TGTGCTAGCAGTTTGAAGGCTGGAACCTCCTACGAGCAGTACTTC. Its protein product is CASSLKAGTSYEQYF.

The CDR3, as DNA: TGTGCCAGCAGTGGGGATGATCAGCCCCAGCATTTT. Its protein is CASSGDDQPQHF. This rearrangement joins TRBV2 to TRBJ1-5; D is undetermined. With 4 bases removed from V and 5 bases from J, the gap between germline ends came to 6 bases. The CDR3 runs 12 residues. In germline, CDR1 is SNHLY, CDR2 FYNNEI.

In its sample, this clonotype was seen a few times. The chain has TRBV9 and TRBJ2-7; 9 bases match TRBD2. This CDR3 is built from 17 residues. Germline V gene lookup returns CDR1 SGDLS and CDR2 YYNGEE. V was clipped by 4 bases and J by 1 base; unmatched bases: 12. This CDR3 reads CASSLTPTSGPSYEQYF. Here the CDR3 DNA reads TGTGCCAGCAGCCTCACGCCCACTAGCGGGCCTTCCTACGAGCAGTACTTC.